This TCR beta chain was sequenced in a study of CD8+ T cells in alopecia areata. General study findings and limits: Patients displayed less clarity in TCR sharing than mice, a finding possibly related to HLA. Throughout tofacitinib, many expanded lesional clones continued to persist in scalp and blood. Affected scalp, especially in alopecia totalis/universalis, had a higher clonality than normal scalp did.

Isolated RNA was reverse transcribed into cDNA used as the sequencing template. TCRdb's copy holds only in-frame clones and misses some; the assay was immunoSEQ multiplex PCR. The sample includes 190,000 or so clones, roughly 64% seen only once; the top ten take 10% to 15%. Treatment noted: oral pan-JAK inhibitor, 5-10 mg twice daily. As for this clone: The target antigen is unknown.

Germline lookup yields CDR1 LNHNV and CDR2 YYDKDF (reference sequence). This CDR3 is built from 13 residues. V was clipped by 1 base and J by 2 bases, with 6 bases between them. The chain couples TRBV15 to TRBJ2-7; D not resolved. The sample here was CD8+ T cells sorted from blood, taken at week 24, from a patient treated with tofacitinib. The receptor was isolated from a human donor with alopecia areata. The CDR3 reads CATSRGGTYEQYF. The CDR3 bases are TGTGCCACCAGCAGAGGAGGAACCTACGAGCAGTACTTC. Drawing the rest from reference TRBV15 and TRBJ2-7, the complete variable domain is DAMVIQNPRYQVTQFGKPVTLSCSQTLNHNVMYWYQQKSSQAPKLLFHYYDKDFNNEADTPDNFQSRRPNTSFCFLDIRSPGLGDTAMYLCATSRGGTYEQYFGPGTRLTVT.